The entry below describes one TCR beta chain. Its antigen remains unidentified. These data originate in a study of CD8 T cells in Susac syndrome. Study conclusions and caveats: As the study acknowledged, the number of individuals in its TCR sequencing and HLA analysis was relatively small.

Reverse transcription of about 0.5 to 1 ug RNA was carried out with random hexamers. Amplification of TCR beta CDR3 was carried out by immunoSEQ multiplex PCR, which covered 54 Vbeta and 13 Jbeta segments. MiXCR was run by TCRdb on the immunoSEQ multiplex PCR reads, yielding one entry per CDR3 protein. The table shows some 160,000 distinct CDR3 sequences, with 90% to 95% occurring only once. Germline assignment: CDR1 SQVTM and CDR2 ANQGSEA. The length of the CDR3 is 11 residues. The V and J ends lost 3 bases and 4 bases respectively, with 6 bases between them. From blood CD8+ and CD4+ T cells, the TCR beta chain was sequenced.

The sequence derives from a human donor with multiple sclerosis. The sample taken for sequencing was CD8+ T cells from PBMCs. V and J are TRBV29-1 and TRBJ1-2, with no clear D. The CDR3 is CSVDLFYGYTF. In nucleotides, the CDR3 is TGCAGCGTTGACCTGTTCTATGGCTACACCTTC.